This T cell receptor (beta chain) was sequenced in a study of cytomegalovirus exposure and HLA in healthy donors. Regarding this clone: As yet, its antigen is unknown.

Only in-frame clones appear in the TCRdb table, and some are missing; sequencing was by immunoSEQ multiplex PCR. The sample includes about 360,000 clones, around 86% of them seen just once. Study-wide findings and caveats: The dataset shows that most TCR sequences were rare, while some public TCRs occurred in many donors. Confirmation was obtained in vitro that three CMV-associated chains are specific for CMV antigens. For cytomegalovirus status, the classifier reportedly gave diagnoses with high specificity and sensitivity.

The specimen was PBMCs. This TCR was sampled from a young woman in good health and CMV-seronegative.

CDR3 coding DNA: TGTGCCAGCAGCTTAGCCGGGGGACGAGAGACCCAGTACTTC. Its translation is CASSLAGGRETQYF. V usage is TRBV7-6 and J usage is TRBJ2-5, with D perhaps matching TRBD2 (6 bases). There are 14 residues in the CDR3. V was pared by 0 bases and J by 4 bases, with 9 bases between. Germline CDR1 is SGHVS and CDR2 is FNYEAQ.